Below are 13 T cell receptor beta chains sequenced from a single sample in a study of cytomegalovirus exposure and HLA in healthy donors. PCR employed 60 Vbeta and 13 Jbeta primers. Repertoires were generated with immunoSEQ multiplex PCR, while TCRdb's copy carries only in-frame clones and drops some. Recorded for this sample: 40,000 to 45,000 clones. Sequencing was carried out using PBMCs. Receptor source: a man aged 25 to 40 in good health and CMV-seronegative.

The CDR3 sequence is CASSAGQGAYGYTF. The CDR3 DNA is TGCGCCAGCAGCGCGGGACAGGGGGCCTATGGCTACACCTTC. The chain uses TRBV5-1 and TRBJ1-2; the match to TRBD1 covers 12 bases. Germline assignment: CDR1 SGHRS and CDR2 YFSETQ. There are 14 residues in the CDR3. J gave up 4 bases and V 4 bases, and 2 bases lay outside the gene matches. The whole variable domain, filled in from reference TRBV5-1 and TRBJ1-2, reads KAGVTQTPRYLIKTRGQQVTLSCSPISGHRSVSWYQQTPGQGLQFLFEYFSETQRNKGNFPGRFSGRQFSNSRSEMNVSTLELGDSALYLCASSAGQGAYGYTFGSGTRLTVV.

The chain has TRBV7-8 and TRBJ2-7, with 7 nucleotides matching TRBD1. This CDR3 contains 15 residues. With V trimmed by 2 bases and J by 3 bases, 7 bases remained unmatched. Germline CDR1 is SGHVS and CDR2 is FQNEAQ. DNA for the CDR3: TGTGCCAGCAGCTTATACAGGGGTGGAAACTACGAGCAGTACTTC. Protein product: CASSLYRGGNYEQYF.

This chain joins TRBV6-5 and TRBJ2-3; D is uncertain. Germline assignment: CDR1 MNHEY and CDR2 SVGAGI. This CDR3 contains 13 residues. The ends were cut back, 2 bases at V and 0 bases at J, with 3 bases in the middle. The CDR3 reads CASSYTSTDTQYF. The CDR3 DNA follows: TGTGCCAGCAGTTACACTAGCACAGATACGCAGTATTTT.

The gene calls are TRBV5-6 and TRBJ2-1, with TRBD1 as a possible D gene (5 bases). V was pared by 6 bases and J by 6 bases, with 19 bases between. From germline, CDR1 is SGHDT and CDR2 YYEEEE. The CDR3 loop spans 15 amino acids. CDR3 amino acids: CASMVGQGALNEQFF. DNA of the CDR3: TGTGCCAGCATGGTGGGGCAGGGTGCACTCAATGAGCAGTTCTTC.

The chain combines TRBV7-9 with TRBJ2-7; TRBD1 matches 9 bases. CDR3 length equals 14 residues. The trim removed 2 bases at V and 4 bases at J, leaving 3 bases unmatched. Germline CDR1 is SEHNR and CDR2 is FQNEAQ (reference sequence). The CDR3 loop reads CASSLRDRVYEQYF. CDR3 DNA sequence: TGTGCCAGCAGCTTACGGGACAGGGTTTACGAGCAGTACTTC.

The rearrangement joins TRBV6-6 to TRBJ1-5; D is undetermined. This CDR3 comprises 13 residues. V lost 5 bases to trimming and J lost 5 bases, with 10 bases between them. Per the germline V gene, CDR1 is MNHNY and CDR2 is SVGAGI (reference sequence). The CDR3 nucleotides are TGTGCCAGCAGTGGAGGACGGGATCAGCCCCAGCATTTT. Its protein product is CASSGGRDQPQHF.

The rearrangement links TRBV5-6 to TRBJ1-1, with a tentative D call TRBD1 (5 bases). V was clipped by 3 bases and J by 4 bases, with 19 bases between them. Germline-derived CDR1 and CDR2 are SGHDT and YYEEEE. CDR3 size: 16 residues. The CDR3 spells CASSYPGLVGSTEAFF. DNA for the CDR3: TGTGCCAGCAGCTATCCGGGACTGGTGGGCAGCACTGAAGCTTTCTTT.

The chain carries TRBV2 and TRBJ2-1; 8 bases fit TRBD2. V was pared by 6 bases and J by 6 bases, with 10 bases of the junction left unmatched. Per the germline V gene, CDR1 is SNHLY and CDR2 is FYNNEI. The CDR3 sequence is 15 residues long. CDR3 sequence: CASRRTSWPSNEQFF. The CDR3 coding sequence is TGTGCCAGCAGGAGGACTAGCTGGCCCTCCAATGAGCAGTTCTTC.

The chain employs TRBV9 and TRBJ1-1; no clear D gene. The CDR3 consists of 12 residues. In germline, CDR1 is SGDLS, CDR2 YYNGEE. Deletions cut 0 bases from V and 7 bases from J, with 7 bases between. The CDR3 DNA follows: TGTGCCAGCAGCGTAGACGGTCTTGAAGCTTTCTTT. The encoded protein is CASSVDGLEAFF.

The rearrangement links TRBV14 to TRBJ2-1, with D maybe TRBD2 (7 bases). Trimming cost V 1 base and J 15 bases, with 19 bases left between them. Germline assignment: CDR1 SGHDN and CDR2 FVKESK. This CDR3 comprises 14 residues. This CDR3 reads CASSQVRGGSALFF. The CDR3 DNA reads TGTGCCAGCAGCCAAGTGAGGGGGGGTAGCGCTCTGTTCTTC.

The chain links TRBV7-2 to TRBJ2-7, with D perhaps matching TRBD2 (5 bases). The CDR3 is made up of 15 amino acids. The germline V gene encodes CDR1 SGHTA and CDR2 FQGNSA. V was trimmed by 0 bases and J by 2 bases, leaving 11 bases between them. The CDR3 nucleotides read TGTGCCAGCAGCTTAGCTGCGGGTCACACCTACGAGCAGTACTTC. This codes for CASSLAAGHTYEQYF.

The gene calls are TRBV6-6 and TRBJ2-7; D is possibly TRBD2 (6 bases). This CDR3 is 14 amino acids long. Trimming cost V 7 bases and J 6 bases, with 19 bases left between them. Germline CDR1 MNHNY, CDR2 SVGAGI (reference sequence). Here the CDR3 DNA reads TGTGCCAGCAATTTTCGGGGGTTCGTCTCCGAGCAGTACTTC. Translated, it gives CASNFRGFVSEQYF.

This chain joins TRBV15 and TRBJ2-2; D uncertain. From germline, CDR1 is LNHNV and CDR2 YYDKDF (reference sequence). The CDR3 is 14 residues long. Trimming left V 1 base short and J 1 base short, with 4 bases between. The CDR3 spells CATSRGVNTGELFF. Here the CDR3 DNA reads TGTGCCACCAGCAGAGGCGTGAACACCGGGGAGCTGTTTTTT.